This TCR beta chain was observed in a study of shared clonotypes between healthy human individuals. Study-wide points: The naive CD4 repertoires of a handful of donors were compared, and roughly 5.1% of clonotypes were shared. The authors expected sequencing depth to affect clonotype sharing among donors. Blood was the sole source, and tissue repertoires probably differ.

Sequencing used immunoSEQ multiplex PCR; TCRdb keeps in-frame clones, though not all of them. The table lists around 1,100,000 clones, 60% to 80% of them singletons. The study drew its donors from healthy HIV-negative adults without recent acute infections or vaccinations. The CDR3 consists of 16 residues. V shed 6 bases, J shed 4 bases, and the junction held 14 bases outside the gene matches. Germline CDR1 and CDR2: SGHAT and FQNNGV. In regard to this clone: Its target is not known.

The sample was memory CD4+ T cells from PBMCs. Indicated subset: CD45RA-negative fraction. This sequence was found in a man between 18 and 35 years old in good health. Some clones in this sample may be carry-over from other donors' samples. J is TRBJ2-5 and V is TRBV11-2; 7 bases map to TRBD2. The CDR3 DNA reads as TGTGCCAGCAGTCATCCCAGCGGGATCCCAGGAGAGACCCAGTACTTC. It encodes CASSHPSGIPGETQYF.